Below, 25 T cell receptor beta chains from the same sample are listed, as sequenced in a study of T cells after yellow fever vaccination. TCRdb called the 5' RACE reads again in MiXCR, with one record for every CDR3 protein. The sample holds under 550,000 distinct CDR3 sequences; around a fifth are singletons and the top ten take less than 20%. Sequencing was performed on PBMCs, taken less than 25 days after the first yellow fever vaccination. These receptors were taken from a man aged 18 to 35 who received the YFV17D yellow fever vaccine.

This clonotype was recorded a few times. The rearrangement joins TRBV29-1 to TRBJ2-5, with D possibly being TRBD1 or TRBD2 (5 bases each). V was cut by 8 bases and J by 4 bases, with 17 bases left in between. The CDR3 extends over 13 amino acids. Germline V lookup: CDR1 SQVTM, CDR2 ANQGSEA. CDR3 DNA: TGCAGCCTAGTGGGACCGGATAGAGAGACCCAGTACTTC. The encoded protein is CSLVGPDRETQYF.

This clonotype was counted a few times. This chain joins TRBV10-3 and TRBJ2-2, with D uncertain. Germline CDR1 ENHRY, CDR2 SYGVKD. This CDR3 has 8 amino acids. Trimming took off 8 bases at V and 8 bases at J, with 0 bases between the two ends. The CDR3 reads CAIGELFF. As DNA, the CDR3 is TGTGCCATCGGGGAGCTGTTTTTT.

The chain has TRBV29-1 and TRBJ2-3; TRBD1 might be the D (5 bases). In germline, CDR1 is SQVTM, CDR2 ANQGSEA. The CDR3 has 14 residues. V lost 3 bases and J lost 2, with 12 bases in between. This chain's CDR3 is CSVDLTASTDTQYF. The DNA of the CDR3 is TGCAGCGTTGATTTGACAGCCTCCACAGATACGCAGTATTTT.

In its sample, this clonotype was seen a few times. This chain uses TRBV7-6 with TRBJ2-2; possible D gene TRBD2, 6 bases. The germline V and J ends were trimmed by 5 bases and 9 bases, with 19 bases remaining between them. The CDR3 has 15 residues. CDR1 and CDR2 from the germline V gene are SGHVS and FNYEAQ. This chain's CDR3 is CASSIPTGSNRELFF. The DNA of the CDR3 is TGTGCCAGCAGCATTCCTACCGGGAGCAACCGGGAGCTGTTTTTT.

This clonotype appeared a few times. The chain employs TRBV4-1 and TRBJ1-2; D is perhaps TRBD1 (6 bases). Germline CDR1 reads MGHRA; CDR2 reads YSYEKL. This CDR3 has 15 residues. V dropped 4 bases and J dropped 3 bases, with 15 bases sitting between them. The CDR3 region is CASSPETGLDYGYTF. CDR3 DNA: TGCGCCAGCAGCCCAGAGACAGGTTTGGACTATGGCTACACCTTC.

The V and J genes are TRBV19 and TRBJ2-1; D is tentatively TRBD1 or TRBD2 (5 bases each). V lost 6 bases and J 2 bases, leaving 14 bases between the germline ends. The CDR3 has 15 amino acids. Germline lookup yields CDR1 LNHDA and CDR2 SQIVND (reference sequence). The DNA for the CDR3 is TGTGCCAGTAGACGGTCGGGGACGGCCTACAATGAGCAGTTCTTC. Translating gives CASRRSGTAYNEQFF.

This clonotype appeared a few times. The chain joins TRBV5-4 to TRBJ2-5; perhaps TRBD2 as D (5 bases). Trimming removed 1 base from V and 1 base from J, with 8 bases in between. In germline, CDR1 is SGHNT, CDR2 YYREEE (reference sequence). CDR3 length: 14 amino acids. The CDR3 loop reads CASSLPSGQETQYF. The CDR3 DNA reads as TGTGCCAGCAGCTTGCCCAGCGGCCAAGAGACCCAGTACTTC.

The chain uses TRBV4-1 and TRBJ2-7; D uncertain. Germline-derived CDR1 and CDR2 are MGHRA and YSYEKL. The CDR3 loop spans 15 amino acids. V lost 4 bases and J 0 bases, leaving 13 bases between the germline ends. CDR3 protein: CASSPYLGSSYEQYF. CDR3 nucleotide sequence: TGCGCCAGCAGCCCCTATCTGGGCAGCTCCTACGAGCAGTACTTC.

V and J are TRBV7-7 and TRBJ2-7, with a possible D match to TRBD2 (6 bases). The CDR3 loop spans 12 amino acids. V lost 6 bases to trimming and J lost 6 bases, with 12 bases between them. Germline V CDR1 and CDR2: SSHAT, FNYEAQ (reference sequence). CDR3 amino acids: CASSSRGGEQYF. The CDR3 nucleotides are TGTGCCAGCAGTTCGCGGGGAGGCGAGCAGTACTTC.

The genes are TRBV3-1 and TRBJ2-5; no firm D call. Trimming cost V 0 bases and J 6 bases, with 14 bases left between them. The CDR3 has 15 residues. Germline V gene sequence: CDR1 LGHDT, CDR2 YNNKEL (reference sequence). The CDR3 here is CASSQDGNVLKTQYF. As DNA, the CDR3 is TGTGCCAGCAGCCAAGATGGAAACGTTTTGAAGACCCAGTACTTC.

This clonotype has a handful of counts. The rearrangement joins TRBV5-1 to TRBJ2-2; D remains unclear. The CDR3 runs 13 residues. Germline-derived CDR1 and CDR2 are SGHRS and YFSETQ. Trimming left V 3 bases short and J 3 bases short, with 6 bases between. The CDR3 DNA reads as TGCGCCAGCAGCTCGATAGACACCGGGGAGCTGTTTTTT. Translation: CASSSIDTGELFF. The full variable domain, in which reference TRBV5-1 and TRBJ2-2 provide the parts outside the CDR3, is KAGVTQTPRYLIKTRGQQVTLSCSPISGHRSVSWYQQTPGQGLQFLFEYFSETQRNKGNFPGRFSGRQFSNSRSEMNVSTLELGDSALYLCASSSIDTGELFFGEGSRLTVL.

This clonotype was recorded many times. The chain has TRBV4-3 and TRBJ1-1, with TRBD1 as a possible D gene (6 bases). Germline CDR1 reads LGHNA; CDR2 reads YSLEER. This CDR3 region has 15 residues. V gave up 0 bases and J gave up 2 bases, with 10 bases separating them. The CDR3 sequence is CASSQEAGVNTEAFF. CDR3 bases: TGCGCCAGCAGCCAAGAGGCAGGGGTTAACACTGAAGCTTTCTTT.

The chain is built from TRBV7-9 and TRBJ1-3, with a possible D match to TRBD1 (5 bases). From germline, CDR1 is SEHNR and CDR2 FQNEAQ (reference sequence). The V end was cut by 5 bases, the J end by 4 bases, with 15 bases between. This CDR3 is built from 15 residues. CDR3: CASSIRAGSGNTIYF. CDR3 bases: TGTGCCAGCAGCATCCGGGCAGGGTCCGGAAACACCATATATTTT.

V usage is TRBV11-2 and J usage is TRBJ2-2; 13 positions match TRBD2. V lost 5 bases and J lost 5; bases outside the gene matches: 5. CDR1 is SGHAT and CDR2 is FQNNGV in the germline V gene. The CDR3 spans 16 residues. The CDR3 here is CASSVTSGGGTGELFF. DNA of the CDR3: TGTGCCAGCAGCGTCACTAGCGGGGGGGGGACCGGGGAGCTGTTTTTT.

This clonotype was counted a few times. The chain joins TRBV7-9 to TRBJ1-2, with a possible D match to TRBD1 (6 bases). Germline assignment: CDR1 SEHNR and CDR2 FQNEAQ (reference sequence). This CDR3 has 13 amino acids. Trimming removed 5 bases from V and 4 bases from J, with 11 bases in between. The CDR3 DNA follows: TGTGCCAGCAGCGCCACAGGGATCTATGGCTACACCTTC. The encoded protein is CASSATGIYGYTF.

This clonotype was observed a handful of times. The chain has TRBV4-1 and TRBJ2-1, with 7 nucleotides matching TRBD2. The germline gives CDR1 MGHRA, CDR2 YSYEKL. CDR3 length equals 12 residues. Losses at the gene ends were 3 bases for V and 9 bases for J; bases not matched to a gene: 2. The CDR3 DNA follows: TGCGCCAGCAGCCACAGGGAGGGTGAGCAGTTCTTC. Its translation is CASSHREGEQFF.

This clonotype showed up just a few times. The J gene is TRBJ1-1, the V gene TRBV19; possible D gene TRBD1, 6 bases. V was clipped by 3 bases and J by 3 bases, with 8 bases between them. CDR3 length: 13 amino acids. Germline CDR1 LNHDA, CDR2 SQIVND (reference sequence). In DNA, the CDR3 is TGTGCCAGTAGTATCAAGGGGGACACTGAAGCTTTCTTT. Its translation is CASSIKGDTEAFF.

The chain combines TRBV19 with TRBJ2-6; possible D gene TRBD2, 6 bases. V lost 0 bases and J lost 0, with 6 bases in between. CDR3 length: 16 residues. Germline lookup yields CDR1 LNHDA and CDR2 SQIVND (reference sequence). The CDR3 DNA reads as TGTGCCAGTAGTATAGAGGGGGGCTCTGGGGCCAACGTCCTGACTTTC. It yields the protein CASSIEGGSGANVLTF.

This clonotype has a handful of counts. The V gene is TRBV12-3 or TRBV12-4, the J gene TRBJ2-7, with D maybe TRBD1 (6 bases). Deletions cut 5 bases from V and 2 bases from J, with 10 bases between. The length of the CDR3 is 13 residues. CDR3 residues: CASSRDITYEQYF. CDR3 coding DNA: TGTGCCAGCAGTAGGGACATCACCTACGAGCAGTACTTC.

The CDR3 loop reads CASSKPNTEAFF. The DNA of the CDR3 is TGTGCCAGCAGCAAACCGAACACTGAAGCTTTCTTT. V usage is TRBV5-6 and J usage is TRBJ1-1, with unresolved D. CDR3 length: 12 amino acids. Germline V lookup: CDR1 SGHDT, CDR2 YYEEEE. Trimming stripped 4 bases from V and 1 base from J, with 5 bases between.

This clonotype was found a few times. J is TRBJ2-3 and V is TRBV5-4; D is ambiguous. Germline CDR1 is SGHNT and CDR2 is YYREEE (reference sequence). The V end lost 3 bases, the J end lost 4 bases, and 12 bases lay between the germline ends. The CDR3 runs to 14 residues. The CDR3 spells CASSYAPGADTQYF. DNA of the CDR3: TGTGCCAGCAGCTACGCCCCAGGCGCAGATACGCAGTATTTT.

V is TRBV24-1 and J is TRBJ2-5; 8 bases align to TRBD1. CDR3 length: 17 amino acids. CDR1 and CDR2 from the germline V gene are KGHDR and SFDVKD. With V trimmed by 4 bases and J by 4 bases, 13 bases remained unmatched. CDR3 nucleotides: TGTGCCACCAGTGACCCTCTCAGGGGGCGGTCGGTAGAGACCCAGTACTTC. Protein product: CATSDPLRGRSVETQYF.

This sequence joins TRBV5-6 and TRBJ2-7; the D is unclear. V was shortened by 5 bases and J by 0 bases, with 9 bases between the two germline ends. From germline, CDR1 is SGHDT and CDR2 YYEEEE. This CDR3 contains 13 residues. CDR3: CASRSGYSYEQYV. In DNA form, the CDR3 reads TGTGCCAGCAGGAGTGGGTACTCCTACGAGCAGTACGTC.

This rearrangement joins TRBV12-3 or TRBV12-4 to TRBJ2-5; 12 positions match TRBD2. The CDR3 runs 17 residues. The junction had 7 bases not matched to a gene; V was cut back by 5 bases and J by 0 bases. CDR3 in amino acids: CASSPTSGGMYQETQYF. DNA for the CDR3: TGTGCCAGCAGTCCTACTAGCGGGGGGATGTACCAAGAGACCCAGTACTTC.

This clonotype has ten or more counts. The genes are TRBV11-2 and TRBJ2-3, with 7 bases that match TRBD1. This CDR3 is built from 14 residues. Germline V gene data show CDR1 as SGHAT and CDR2 as FQNNGV. V shed 6 bases and J 0 bases; nucleotides not matched to a gene: 3. The CDR3 protein is CASRRQGSTDTQYF. CDR3 sequence (DNA): TGTGCCAGCAGGAGACAGGGAAGCACAGATACGCAGTATTTT.